The text below deals with one T cell receptor beta chain. Its antigen is still unknown. A much larger clone sits a single nucleotide away, making a read error possible. This sample was taken from a study of T cell repertoires in cytomegalovirus infection. Overall study context: Both recently identified HLA-C-restricted and well-studied HLA-B-restricted CMV epitopes were used in the study. Public TCR beta signatures marked donors with CMV infection and the matching HLA. Study-level results: Carriage of CMV together with the relevant HLA was identifiable through cumulative public TCR beta family frequency. Clonotype analysis showed dominance of the ex vivo response by HLA-C-restricted CMV-specific TCR beta clonotypes.

One entry per CDR3 protein results from TCRdb running MiXCR on the reads. The table records about 890,000 distinct CDR3 sequences, less than 40% of them present only once. Germline lookup yields CDR1 SGHVS and CDR2 FNYEAQ. CDR3 size: 16 residues. The sequences come from cultured CD8+ T cells from PBMCs, collected from culture after CMV antigen stimulation. The sequence was collected from a human donor in good health (CMV status not recorded). Some clones in this sample may be carry-over from other donors' samples. The chain combines TRBV7-6 with TRBJ1-1; tentative D call: TRBD1 (5 bases). The CDR3 loop reads CANSLREGSVNTEAFF. The CDR3 region has the DNA TGTGCCAACAGCCTCAGGGAGGGAAGCGTGAACACTGAAGCTTTCTTT. The whole variable domain, filled in from reference TRBV7-6 and TRBJ1-1, reads GAGVSQSPRYKVTKRGQDVALRCDPISGHVSLYWYRQALGQGPEFLTYFNYEAQQDKSGLPNDRFSAERPEGSISTLTIQRTEQRDSAMYRCANSLREGSVNTEAFFGQGTRLTVV.